This T cell receptor beta chain was recorded in a study of T cell repertoires in cytomegalovirus infection. To note about this clonotype: Its specificity is unknown.

Trimming cost V 4 bases and J 4 bases, with 16 bases left between them. This CDR3 is built from 15 residues. Germline CDR1 reads LNHDA; CDR2 reads SQIVND (reference sequence). A single record per CDR3 protein comes from TCRdb applying MiXCR to the reads. The sample carries a few hundred thousand distinct CDR3 sequences, approximately 32% recorded once. The sequence derives from a human donor in good health (CMV status not recorded). Some clones in this sample may be carry-over from other donors' samples. This specimen consisted of cultured PBMCs, obtained from culture after CMV antigen stimulation. The chain couples TRBV19 to TRBJ1-1; D perhaps matches TRBD1 (5 bases). DNA for the CDR3: TGTGCCAGTAGTACGGCGGCGGGGACCTTCACTGAAGCTTTCTTT. This encodes CASSTAAGTFTEAFF.